The T cell receptor beta chain described here comes from a study of blood T cell repertoires in COVID-19. Background on the study: PBMCs, B-cell-depleted T cells, or T cells were the source of the cDNA or gDNA that made up the material.

The CDR3 runs 12 residues. V lost 4 bases, J lost 6 bases, and 6 bases lay in between. From germline, CDR1 is KGHDR and CDR2 SFDVKD. Original methodology: The authors estimated nucleated cell counts from reference gene primer amplification. Profiling relied on immunoSEQ multiplex PCR, and the TCRdb table lists in-frame clones only, not all of them. The V and J calls and clone size were taken over from that table, and D and trimming were inferred from the DNA. The table has 90,000 to 110,000 clones, about 79% seen once. This chain links TRBV24-1 with TRBJ2-1; D is unclear. The material sequenced was peripheral blood. The clonotype comes from a woman older than 75 with active or convalescent COVID-19. CDR3 protein: CATSENSNEQFF. CDR3 coding DNA: TGTGCCACCAGTGAAAACAGCAATGAGCAGTTCTTC.